This T cell receptor beta chain stems from a study of T-cell memory formation after mild COVID-19. MiXCR was run by TCRdb on the 5' RACE reads, yielding one entry per CDR3 protein. This sample has roughly 220,000 distinct CDR3 sequences, with over 9.5% found just once. The CDR3 is 13 residues long. Trimming shortened V by 7 bases and J by 6 bases, and 15 bases separated the two germline ends. Germline V lookup: CDR1 ENHRY, CDR2 SYGVKD. The material sequenced was PBMCs or a T cell subset sorted from them (not recorded which). This chain uses TRBV10-3 with TRBJ1-2; D perhaps matches TRBD1 (6 bases). This sequence was found in a young man who had mild COVID-19 (a few samples of this study predate the infection). Cell type and time point are not known. The CDR3 region is CAIKAGVVDGYTF. CDR3 DNA sequence: TGTGCCATCAAGGCAGGGGTAGTGGATGGCTACACCTTC.